The 21 T cell receptor beta chains reported below all come from one sample, sequenced in a study of blood T cells in healthy people across ages. PCR was performed a second time for about 6 to 12 cycles using a sample-barcoded 5' primer and a J-beta primer mix. TCRdb analysed the 5' RACE reads with MiXCR anew, one entry per CDR3 protein. The repertoire holds more than 1 million distinct CDR3 sequences, with 40% to 50% as singletons. Specimen: blood. These receptors were collected from a woman aged 55-75 years in good health.

The table lists this clonotype with a count of one. The chain couples TRBV7-2 to TRBJ1-2; no definite D call. CDR1 SGHTA and CDR2 FQGNSA come from the germline V gene. Trimming shortened V by 1 base and J by 4 bases, and 13 bases separated the two germline ends. The CDR3 spans 15 residues. CDR3 in amino acids: CASSLDPGRVYGYTF. The CDR3 DNA sequence: TGTGCCAGCAGCTTAGATCCGGGGAGGGTCTATGGCTACACCTTC.

Many counts were recorded for this clonotype. The chain combines TRBV29-1 with TRBJ2-7; the match to TRBD2 covers 10 bases. This CDR3 is 14 amino acids long. The ends lost 4 bases at V and 2 bases at J; junction bases unmatched: 5. In germline, CDR1 is SQVTM, CDR2 ANQGSEA. In DNA, the CDR3 is TGCAGCGTTGGGACTAGCGGCAACGCCTACGAGCAGTACTTC. Residues: CSVGTSGNAYEQYF.

This chain joins TRBV20-1 and TRBJ2-7; TRBD1 matches at 7 bases. The J call may be incorrect, as the DNA end agrees better with TRBJ2-4. The CDR3 has 15 amino acids. Germline lookup yields CDR1 DFQATT and CDR2 SNEGSKA (reference sequence). The CDR3 region is CSAREDREAGNIQYF. CDR3 bases: TGCAGTGCTAGAGAAGACAGGGAAGCTGGGAACATTCAGTACTTC.

The chain uses TRBV30 and TRBJ2-3, with 13 nucleotides matching TRBD2. Trimming took 3 bases from V and 2 from J; bases not matched to a gene: 2. This CDR3 has 15 amino acids. Germline CDR1 GTSNPN, CDR2 SVGIG (reference sequence). Here the CDR3 reads CAWSGLAGVTDTQYF. The CDR3 region has the DNA TGTGCCTGGAGCGGACTAGCGGGAGTCACAGATACGCAGTATTTT.

V gene TRBV15 combines with J gene TRBJ2-5, with D possibly matching TRBD1 (5 bases). Germline V gene lookup returns CDR1 LNHNV and CDR2 YYDKDF (reference sequence). The CDR3 spans 15 residues. V dropped 0 bases and J dropped 4 bases, with 12 bases sitting between them. This CDR3 is CATSRDVGLVETQYF. The CDR3 nucleotides are TGTGCCACCAGCAGAGATGTGGGGCTAGTAGAGACCCAGTACTTC.

This chain uses TRBV5-6 with TRBJ2-1; TRBD2 aligns across 16 bases. This CDR3 is built from 15 residues. J gave up 14 bases and V 3 bases, and 8 bases lay outside the gene matches. In germline, CDR1 is SGHDT, CDR2 YYEEEE. Here the CDR3 reads CASSYPGLAGGGEFF. The CDR3 nucleotides are TGTGCCAGCAGCTATCCGGGACTAGCGGGAGGGGGGGAGTTCTTC. Supplemented by reference TRBV5-6 and TRBJ2-1, the full variable domain reads DAGVTQSPTHLIKTRGQQVTLRCSPKSGHDTVSWYQQALGQGPQFIFQYYEEEERQRGNFPDRFSGHQFPNYSSELNVNALLLGDSALYLCASSYPGLAGGGEFFGPGTRLTVL.

The V call is TRBV7-6, the J call TRBJ2-5, with a possible D match to TRBD1 (7 bases). V dropped 4 bases and J dropped 5 bases, with 20 bases sitting between them. The CDR3 has 16 amino acids. Germline V gene data show CDR1 as SGHVS and CDR2 as FNYEAQ. The CDR3 protein is CASSSQGTAGWETQYF. CDR3 coding DNA: TGTGCCAGCAGCTCACAGGGGACTGCCGGGTGGGAGACCCAGTACTTC.

The V and J genes are TRBV20-1 and TRBJ2-1; D uncertain. This CDR3 comprises 13 residues. The germline V gene has CDR1 DFQATT and CDR2 SNEGSKA (reference sequence). V was clipped by 3 bases and J by 7 bases, with 13 bases between them. CDR3 in amino acids: CSARGRTANEQFF. The CDR3 nucleotides read TGCAGTGCTAGGGGCCGGACCGCTAATGAGCAGTTCTTC.

This clonotype was seen more than once but under ten times. The V gene is TRBV10-3, the J gene TRBJ2-7, with TRBD1 matching 7 bases. The CDR3 has 14 residues. From germline, CDR1 is ENHRY and CDR2 SYGVKD. V lost 6 bases, J lost 8 bases, and 13 bases stayed unmatched. CDR3 amino acids: CAISETTGTRQQYF. CDR3 coding DNA: TGTGCCATCAGCGAAACGACAGGGACCCGTCAGCAGTACTTC.

The chain links TRBV27 to TRBJ1-5; TRBD1 might be the D (6 bases). The CDR3 has 15 amino acids. Between the trimmed V and J ends, which lost 2 bases and 3 bases, there was a span of 11 bases. Germline CDR1 is MNHEY and CDR2 is SMNVEV (reference sequence). The CDR3 is CASSLGAGANQPQHF. CDR3 DNA sequence: TGTGCCAGCAGTTTAGGGGCAGGGGCCAATCAGCCCCAGCATTTT.

This rearrangement joins TRBV6-5 to TRBJ1-1, with D unresolved. The CDR3 spans 14 residues. V lost 2 bases and J 4 bases, leaving 11 bases between the germline ends. Germline CDR1 and CDR2: MNHEY and SVGAGI. The CDR3 is CASSYRGLITEAFF. The CDR3 DNA is TGTGCCAGCAGTTACCGGGGTCTAATCACTGAAGCTTTCTTT.

In this sample, this clonotype turned up a few times. This chain connects TRBV15 to TRBJ2-1, with 11 nucleotides matching TRBD1. After removal of 5 bases from V and 9 bases from J, the junction contained 6 bases not matched to a gene. Germline V gene data show CDR1 as LNHNV and CDR2 as YYDKDF (reference sequence). This CDR3 has 14 residues. This CDR3 reads CATSPGQGVGEQFF. CDR3 bases: TGTGCCACCAGCCCGGGACAGGGGGTTGGTGAGCAGTTCTTC.

Turning to this clonotype: A much larger clone lies a single base off, so this may be a read error. The rearrangement links TRBV12-3 or TRBV12-4 to TRBJ2-7; tentatively, D is TRBD2 (7 bases). The CDR3 totals 15 residues. Here the CDR3 DNA reads TGTGCCAGCAGTTTCGAGGGGGGAGGGTCCTACGAGGAGTACTTC. This sequence encodes CASSFEGGGSYEEYF.

V gene TRBV4-1 combines with J gene TRBJ1-1; D gene unclear. CDR3 length: 14 amino acids. The germline CDR1 and CDR2 sequences are MGHRA and YSYEKL. V was trimmed by 1 base and J by 1 base, leaving 7 bases between them. Here the CDR3 DNA reads TGCGCCAGCAGCCAAGCAGGAGCGAACACTGAAGCTTTCTTT. It yields the protein CASSQAGANTEAFF.

The table lists this clonotype with a few counts. The chain is built from TRBV11-1 and TRBJ2-7, with TRBD1 as a possible D gene (5 bases). There are 12 residues in the CDR3. CDR1 is SGHAT and CDR2 is FQDESV in the germline V gene (reference sequence). The ends were cut back, 5 bases at V and 6 bases at J, with 11 bases in the middle. The CDR3 nucleotides read TGTGCCAGCAGCCAGGAAGGGGTCGAGCAGTACTTC. It encodes CASSQEGVEQYF.

The chain joins TRBV28 to TRBJ2-7; D is unclear. V was shortened by 7 bases and J by 1 base, with 17 bases between the two germline ends. The length of the CDR3 is 15 residues. The germline V gene encodes CDR1 MDHEN and CDR2 SYDVKM. Here the CDR3 reads CASKSPALRSYEQYF. Here the CDR3 DNA reads TGTGCCAGCAAATCCCCAGCGCTAAGGTCCTACGAGCAGTACTTC.

This clonotype appeared a few times. This chain joins TRBV20-1 and TRBJ2-1; perhaps TRBD2 as D (6 bases). The CDR3 spans 15 residues. Trimming shortened V by 1 base and J by 2 bases, and 12 bases separated the two germline ends. Per the germline V gene, CDR1 is DFQATT and CDR2 is SNEGSKA (reference sequence). The CDR3 sequence is CSARARGRTYNEQFF. CDR3 sequence (DNA): TGCAGTGCTAGAGCCCGAGGGAGGACCTACAATGAGCAGTTCTTC.

This clonotype was found a few times. The gene calls are TRBV28 and TRBJ2-7; D not certain. Trimming left V 1 base short and J 0 bases short, with 10 bases between. Germline loops: CDR1 MDHEN, CDR2 SYDVKM. CDR3 length equals 15 residues. CDR3 nucleotides: TGTGCCAGCAGTTTATTTGGGTCTTCCTCCTACGAGCAGTACTTC. Translation gives CASSLFGSSSYEQYF.

This clonotype was seen more than once but under ten times. The chain is built from TRBV12-3 or TRBV12-4 and TRBJ1-2; a weak D match, TRBD1 (6 bases). V dropped 1 base and J dropped 2 bases, with 11 bases sitting between them. The CDR3 is 15 residues long. The CDR3 sequence: CASSLVLRGNYGYTF. The CDR3 region has the DNA TGTGCCAGCAGTTTAGTCCTCAGGGGAAACTATGGCTACACCTTC.

The chain has TRBV7-9 and TRBJ1-1; D might be TRBD1 (5 bases). CDR1 SEHNR and CDR2 FQNEAQ come from the germline V gene (reference sequence). CDR3 size: 12 residues. Trimming removed 7 bases from V and 7 bases from J, with 13 bases in between. The CDR3: CASTIGTGEAFF. CDR3 sequence (DNA): TGTGCCAGCACCATCGGGACTGGTGAAGCTTTCTTT.

A few counts support this clonotype. J is TRBJ2-7 and V is TRBV27; D possibly uses TRBD1 or TRBD2 (5 bases each). The germline CDR1 and CDR2 sequences are MNHEY and SMNVEV (reference sequence). The CDR3 consists of 13 residues. Trimming shortened V by 10 bases and J by 5 bases, and 18 bases separated the two germline ends. The CDR3 sequence: CATGTSGWNEQYF. The CDR3 bases are TGTGCCACCGGGACCTCGGGTTGGAACGAGCAGTACTTC.